This T cell receptor beta chain was sequenced in a study of T cell responses to AZD1222 COVID-19 vaccine. On the study more broadly: Second-dose recipients at about 4 or about 12 weeks were treated as one pooled group.

Germline V CDR1 and CDR2: SGHNT, YENEEA. The CDR3 length is 14 residues. V lost 5 bases, J lost 6 bases, and 14 bases lay in between. Some clones are missing from TCRdb's copy, which holds only in-frame ones; the method was immunoSEQ multiplex PCR. The sample holds about 150,000 clones, 80% to 95% seen once. Study results and limitations: Spike-specific TCR breadth and depth both grew after two AZD1222 doses. Donors were largely white British and mainly female; clonal diversity was possibly underestimated.

As to this clone: Its target is unknown.

The chain combines TRBV11-3 with TRBJ2-1; D remains ambiguous. This material consisted of peripheral blood, taken on day 0 of AZD1222 vaccination. The sequence was collected from an adult in good health. CDR3 nucleotides: TGTGCCAGCAGCCCCACGACGAGCTTCAATGAGCAGTTCTTC. The encoded protein is CASSPTTSFNEQFF.